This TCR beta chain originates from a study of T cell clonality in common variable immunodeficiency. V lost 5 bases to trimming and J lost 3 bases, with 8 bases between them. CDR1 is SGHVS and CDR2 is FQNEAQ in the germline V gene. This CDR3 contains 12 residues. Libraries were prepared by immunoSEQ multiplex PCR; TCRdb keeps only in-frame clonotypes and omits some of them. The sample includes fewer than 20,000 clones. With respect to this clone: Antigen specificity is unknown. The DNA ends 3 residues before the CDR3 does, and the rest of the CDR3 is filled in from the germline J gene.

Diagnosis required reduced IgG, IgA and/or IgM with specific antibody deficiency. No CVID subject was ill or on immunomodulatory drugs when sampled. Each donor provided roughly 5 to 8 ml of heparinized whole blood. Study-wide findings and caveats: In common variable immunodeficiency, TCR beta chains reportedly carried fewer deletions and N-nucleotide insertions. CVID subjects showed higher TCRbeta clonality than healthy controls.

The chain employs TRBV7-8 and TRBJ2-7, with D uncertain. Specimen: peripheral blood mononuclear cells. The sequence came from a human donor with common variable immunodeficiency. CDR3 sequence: CASSLVGYEQYF. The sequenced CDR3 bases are TGTGCCAGCAGCCTGGTCGGCTACGAG.